A single sample gave rise to the 6 T cell receptor beta chains below, sequenced in a study of beta chain features in type 1 diabetes. Of the isolated RNA, all was reverse transcribed, and so the sequenced material was expressed TCRB transcripts. TCRdb's table, derived via immunoSEQ multiplex PCR, lists solely in-frame clones and lacks some. The repertoire holds about 340,000 clones, with approximately 8.2% as singletons. Sequencing used central memory CD4+ T cells from blood. The source of these receptors is a woman between 18 and 29 years old in good health.

This clone has only a few counts. The chain has TRBV7-9 and TRBJ2-5; D is unresolved. With the DNA end fitting TRBJ2-7 better, the J assignment may be wrong. Germline loops: CDR1 SEHNR, CDR2 FQNEAQ (reference sequence). There are 11 residues in the CDR3. The CDR3 spells CASSRLYEQYF. CDR3 DNA sequence: TGTGCCAGCAGCCGCCTCTACGAGCAGTACTTC.

The genes are TRBV6-6 and TRBJ1-5, with TRBD1 matching 8 bases. The CDR3 totals 15 residues. Germline V gives CDR1 MNHNY, CDR2 SVGAGI (reference sequence). The V and J ends lost 5 bases and 2 bases, in that order; junction bases with no gene match: 5. This CDR3 is CASSNGQGGNQPQHF. CDR3 sequence (DNA): TGTGCCAGCAGTAACGGACAGGGTGGCAATCAGCCCCAGCATTTT.

This chain connects TRBV29-1 to TRBJ2-1; 9 bases align to TRBD2. With 7 bases clipped from V and 6 bases from J, the junction kept 4 bases outside the gene matches. This CDR3 has 12 amino acids. Germline V gene data show CDR1 as SQVTM and CDR2 as ANQGSEA. CDR3: CSGAGGPNEQFF. The CDR3 nucleotides read TGCAGCGGAGCGGGAGGCCCCAATGAGCAGTTCTTC.

In the case of this clone: Other DNA sequences in the sample encode the same CDR3. The chain combines TRBV18 with TRBJ2-3; D is undetermined. V was cut by 3 bases and J by 4 bases, with 5 bases left in between. The germline V gene encodes CDR1 KGHSH and CDR2 LQKENI. The CDR3 spans 12 residues. The CDR3: CASSPVADTQYF. The CDR3 DNA reads as TGTGCCAGCTCACCGGTAGCAGATACGCAGTATTTT. Full variable domain (missing parts from reference TRBV18 and TRBJ2-3): NAGVMQNPRHLVRRRGQEARLRCSPMKGHSHVYWYRQLPEEGLKFMVYLQKENIIDESGMPKERFSAEFPKEGPSILRIQQVVRGDSAAYFCASSPVADTQYFGPGTRLTVL.

This chain joins TRBV7-3 and TRBJ2-1; D call uncertain. Germline assignment: CDR1 SGHTA and CDR2 FQGTGA. The CDR3 runs to 14 residues. V lost 5 bases, J lost 3 bases, and 11 bases lay in between. The CDR3 protein is CASSPSPGYNEQFF. Written as DNA, the CDR3 is TGTGCCAGCAGCCCATCTCCAGGCTACAATGAGCAGTTCTTC.

V and J are TRBV4-2 and TRBJ1-2; no clear D gene. Germline CDR1 is LGHNA and CDR2 is YNFKEQ. V dropped 1 base and J dropped 2 bases, with 14 bases sitting between them. This CDR3 has 16 amino acids. CDR3 in DNA: TGTGCCAGCAGCCAAGTAGACGCCGGATTGAACTATGGCTACACCTTC. This sequence encodes CASSQVDAGLNYGYTF.